This TCR beta chain was found in a study of T cells in localized non-small cell lung cancer. Study-wide findings and caveats: Maximal T cell clonality occurred in uninvolved adjacent lung, with tumor ranking below it. In adjacent lung, a median roughly 60 of the top 100 tumor clones were found. Greater T cell density in blood accompanied longer overall survival. The tumor had only one region sequenced, so heterogeneity remains possible.

This clone was observed a single time. The antigen remains unidentified. This table comes from immunoSEQ multiplex PCR, and its TCRdb copy is limited to in-frame clones, with some not included. There are fewer than 15,000 clones in the sample; under 30% occur only once, and about 6.8% lies in the top ten. Trimming cost V 0 bases and J 2 bases, with 11 bases left between them. CDR1 and CDR2 (germline): WSHSY, SAAADI. The CDR3 totals 15 residues. This receptor was taken from a female donor at least 60 years old with stage I lung adenocarcinoma. The rearrangement links TRBV10-2 to TRBJ2-7; the D call may be TRBD1 or TRBD2 (5 bases each). The starting material was lung tumor tissue, obtained before any cancer treatment. The CDR3: CASSESAGTPYEQYF. CDR3 nucleotide sequence: TGCGCCAGCAGTGAGTCGGCCGGGACGCCCTACGAGCAGTACTTC.